The present T cell receptor beta chain was sequenced within a study of early T cells in non-severe SARS-CoV-2 infection. This clonotype occurred many times. Its antigen is not identified. Points from the study as a whole: Matching with VDJdb favored anti-spike CD8 responses (missing private and CD4 specificities).

Researchers tagged individual cDNA molecules with unique molecular identifiers. TCRdb redid the calling of the 5' RACE reads with MiXCR, one entry per CDR3 protein. The table records roughly 26,000 distinct CDR3 sequences, about 4% of them present only once. Germline CDR1 and CDR2: LGHDT and YNNKEL (reference sequence). Between the trimmed V and J ends, which lost 10 bases and 4 bases, there was a span of 9 bases. The CDR3 is made up of 11 amino acids. This sequence originates from an adult who was a healthcare worker with PCR-confirmed SARS-CoV-2 infection or an uninfected control (not recorded which). Sequencing was performed on whole blood. V is TRBV3-1 and J is TRBJ2-3; perhaps TRBD2 as D (6 bases). CDR3 nucleotide sequence: TGTGCCACCTCGGGAGCAGATACGCAGTATTTT. Its protein product is CATSGADTQYF.